This entry is about one T cell receptor beta chain. The source of the sample is a study of shared T cell receptors in the human thymus. Trimming cost V 1 base and J 2 bases, with 12 bases left between them. The CDR3 length is 15 residues. Germline assignment: CDR1 SEHNR and CDR2 FQNEAQ (reference sequence). Here immunoSEQ multiplex PCR was the method, and the copy in TCRdb shows in-frame clones only, minus some. Of 720,000 or so clones listed, approximately 83% were seen once; the top ten hold about 0.0098%. These data also featured in a second study, about human thymus T cells. That publication notes: The donors were infants in Finland with congenital heart defects, otherwise immunologically healthy.

Sequenced sample: thymocytes. The rearrangement links TRBV7-9 to TRBJ2-7, with D tentatively TRBD2 (5 bases). This sequence originates from a girl in the first two years of life with a congenital heart defect. CDR3 sequence (DNA): TGTGCCAGCAGCTTAGGCGAGGGTCTGCCCTACGAGCAGTACTTC. It codes for CASSLGEGLPYEQYF.